This is a list of T cell receptor beta chains from one sample in a study of brain metastases from non-small cell lung cancer. Sequenced by immunoSEQ multiplex PCR; TCRdb stores in-frame clones only, minus some. The sample has about 2,500 clones, roughly four fifths seen once. What was sequenced was primary lung tumor tissue. The receptors were gathered from a donor over 35 with non-small cell lung cancer. CDR3s leave out the opening cysteine and the closing phenylalanine or tryptophan. Each record gives: V gene, clone size, D gene, CDR3 protein. D genes are given only for firm matches. Clone size is not always given. Where it is, it says once, few, many or a class for expanded clones.

TRBV19 | few | TRBD1 | ASSTGTASNQPQH
TRBV30 | - | TRBD2 | AWSLGLAPTDTQY
TRBV7-2 | - | TRBD2 | ASSSRTAGGTGELF
TRBV6-5 | once | - | ASRYRNRATDTQY
TRBV4-3 | - | TRBD2 | ASSRTRQSYNEQF
TRBV3-1/TRBV3-2 | once | - | ASSQGGTASTNTQY
TRBV9 | - | TRBD1 | ASSPRTGRDEKLF
TRBV29-1 | - | - | SVVEQGGPQHEQF
TRBV19 | - | - | ASSIRVSDTGELF
TRBV7-2 | - | - | ASSWGSASPLYEQY
TRBV3-1/TRBV3-2 | - | - | ASSQGDLYETQY
TRBV12-3/TRBV12-4 | - | - | ASSSPRGGYT
TRBV7-3 | - | - | ASSLNAGSNTGELF
TRBV9 | - | - | ASSVGPVFSGNTIY
TRBV3-1/TRBV3-2 | - | - | ASSLFSGRTEAF
TRBV29-1 | - | - | SVEGREGTEAF
TRBV5-8 | - | - | ASSGDWGNTIY
TRBV27 | - | - | ASSLSLGVRPDTQY
TRBV7-2 | - | - | ASSLGGAGLNQPQH
TRBV4-2 | - | - | ASSQAAGETEAF
TRBV21-1 | large | - | ASSKKRESHNEQF
TRBV28 | - | - | ASSQTRTESFEAF
TRBV25-1 | once | - | ASSDTGDNQPQH
TRBV2 | - | TRBD2 | ASSSRGGANIQY
TRBV5-6 | - | TRBD1 | ASSRDRANEQF
TRBV9 | - | - | ASSVSADNYNEQF
TRBV30 | - | TRBD1 | ASPGTGSGNTIY
TRBV9 | - | - | ASSADDGGYT